The present TCR beta chain was sequenced within a study of blood T cells in healthy people across ages. The CDR3 sequence is 16 residues long. From germline, CDR1 is SGHTA and CDR2 FQGTGA. Total RNA, at least 5 micrograms per sample, came from PBMCs. General study points: Not knowing donor CMV status may have confounded expanded clonotype changes.

The use of a sample-barcoded 5' primer and a J-beta primer mix characterized a second PCR of about 6 to 12 cycles. A single record per CDR3 protein comes from TCRdb applying MiXCR to the 5' RACE reads. The sample has 450,000 to 700,000 distinct CDR3 sequences; 27% are singletons. Note on this clonotype: Its target is unknown. At one end, the junction sequence differs from germline, possibly due to a read error.

The V gene is TRBV7-3, the J gene TRBJ2-7, with TRBD2 identical over 10 bases. This TCR came from a woman in her 70s in good health. Material: blood. The CDR3 region has the DNA TGTACCAGCAGCTTATTTTTAGCGGGGGGCCTCTACGAGCAGTACTTC. This gives the protein CTSSLFLAGGLYEQYF.